One sample yielded the 28 T cell receptor beta chains listed below, sequenced in a study of cytomegalovirus exposure and HLA in healthy donors. Here immunoSEQ multiplex PCR was the method, and the copy in TCRdb shows in-frame clones only, minus some. The sample holds some 180,000 clones, approximately 86% seen once. Sequences were obtained from PBMCs. These receptors all come from a man aged 30 to 39 in good health and CMV-seropositive.

V usage is TRBV7-9 and J usage is TRBJ2-7; 7 bases are a match to TRBD2. With 3 bases clipped from V and 2 bases from J, the junction kept 7 bases outside the gene matches. CDR1 and CDR2 (germline): SEHNR, FQNEAQ (reference sequence). This CDR3 has 15 amino acids. CDR3 loop: CASSFRPGTTYEQYF. The CDR3 DNA follows: TGTGCCAGCAGCTTTCGTCCCGGGACTACCTACGAGCAGTACTTC.

This rearrangement joins TRBV6-5 to TRBJ2-1, with 7 bases lining up with TRBD1. Trimming took 6 bases from V and 7 from J; bases not matched to a gene: 6. The CDR3 runs 13 residues. The germline V gene encodes CDR1 MNHEY and CDR2 SVGAGI. CDR3 in amino acids: CASSPQGQNEQFF. The CDR3 nucleotides are TGTGCCAGCAGCCCACAGGGACAGAATGAGCAGTTCTTC.

The rearrangement uses TRBV7-6 and TRBJ1-1; D may be TRBD1 (6 bases). Trimming removed 0 bases from V and 3 bases from J, with 8 bases in between. CDR3 length: 14 residues. Germline CDR1 reads SGHVS; CDR2 reads FNYEAQ. CDR3 loop: CASSLATGHTEAFF. CDR3 DNA sequence: TGTGCCAGCAGCTTAGCTACAGGGCACACTGAAGCTTTCTTT.

J is TRBJ1-4 and V is TRBV7-9; tentatively, D is TRBD1 (6 bases). In germline, CDR1 is SEHNR, CDR2 FQNEAQ (reference sequence). With 1 base removed from V and 7 bases from J, the gap between germline ends came to 13 bases. The CDR3 spans 15 residues. The CDR3 loop reads CASSLGQAGGEKLFF. The CDR3, as DNA: TGTGCCAGCAGCTTAGGACAGGCGGGAGGTGAAAAACTGTTTTTT.

This clone has only one observation. V and J are TRBV18 and TRBJ1-5; no clear D. CDR1 KGHSH and CDR2 LQKENI come from the germline V gene. The CDR3 covers 15 residues. V dropped 2 bases and J dropped 0 bases, with 8 bases sitting between them. The CDR3 DNA reads TGTGCCAGCTCACCAGCAGGTAATAGCAATCAGCCCCAGCATTTT. This codes for CASSPAGNSNQPQHF.

J is TRBJ2-7 and V is TRBV30; D gene uncertain. The germline V and J ends were trimmed by 5 bases and 6 bases, with 17 bases remaining between them. The CDR3 length is 13 residues. Germline values: CDR1 GTSNPN, CDR2 SVGIG (reference sequence). The DNA of the CDR3 is TGTGCCTGGGCCCTACTGCGTGAAAGCGAGCAGTACTTC. It is translated as CAWALLRESEQYF.

This rearrangement joins TRBV5-1 to TRBJ1-2, with 11 bases identical to TRBD1. CDR3 length equals 14 residues. Germline CDR1 SGHRS, CDR2 YFSETQ. V was clipped by 6 bases and J by 7 bases; unmatched bases: 8. For the CDR3, the DNA is TGCGCCAGCACTTCCGGACAGGGGGCGGGTGGCTACACCTTC. It yields the protein CASTSGQGAGGYTF. Complete variable domain (other parts from reference TRBV5-1 and TRBJ1-2): KAGVTQTPRYLIKTRGQQVTLSCSPISGHRSVSWYQQTPGQGLQFLFEYFSETQRNKGNFPGRFSGRQFSNSRSEMNVSTLELGDSALYLCASTSGQGAGGYTFGSGTRLTVV.

This chain joins TRBV6-6 and TRBJ2-7; D uncertain. V was pared by 0 bases and J by 6 bases, with 6 bases between. This CDR3 is built from 12 residues. Germline CDR1 reads MNHNY; CDR2 reads SVGAGI (reference sequence). The CDR3 DNA follows: TGTGCCAGCAGTTACTCGACTTCCGAGCAGTACTTC. This encodes CASSYSTSEQYF.

The rearrangement uses TRBV27 and TRBJ2-7; the D is unclear. Looked up from germline, CDR1 is MNHEY and CDR2 is SMNVEV (reference sequence). Trimming removed 6 bases at V and 0 bases at J, with 12 bases between. CDR3 size: 14 residues. CDR3 amino acids: CASSQWRSSYEQYF. CDR3 bases: TGTGCCAGCAGCCAATGGCGGAGCTCCTACGAGCAGTACTTC.

This sequence joins TRBV9 and TRBJ2-5, with D perhaps matching TRBD2 (6 bases). Germline V gene data show CDR1 as SGDLS and CDR2 as YYNGEE. The CDR3 totals 14 residues. The V end was cut by 0 bases, the J end by 3 bases, with 9 bases between. The CDR3, as DNA: TGTGCCAGCAGCGTAGATGGAGGGGAAGAGACCCAGTACTTC. Its protein product is CASSVDGGEETQYF.

This clone was counted between two and nine times. The chain has TRBV4-3 and TRBJ1-2; maybe TRBD1 (6 bases). Germline V gives CDR1 LGHNA, CDR2 YSLEER. This CDR3 has 15 residues. Trimming left V 4 bases short and J 7 bases short, with 19 bases between. The CDR3, as DNA: TGCGCCAGCAGCCGAGGAGGAGGGGGGGACGGTGGCTACACCTTC. Its translation: CASSRGGGGDGGYTF.

As regards this clone: A read error may produce the germline difference seen at one junction end. The chain links TRBV6-1 to TRBJ2-7, with 7 nucleotides matching TRBD2. CDR1 is MNHNS and CDR2 is SASEGT in the germline V gene. The CDR3 has 13 amino acids. CDR3 nucleotide sequence: TGTGCCAGCGGTGAGGTAGCGGGCTACGAGCAGTACTTC. Its translation is CASGEVAGYEQYF.

The chain couples TRBV4-1 to TRBJ2-5, with D hard to call. The CDR3 sequence is 14 residues long. Between the trimmed V and J ends, which lost 4 bases and 1 base, there was a span of 10 bases. Germline CDR1 MGHRA, CDR2 YSYEKL. The CDR3 loop is CASSLEGFQETQYF. In DNA, the CDR3 is TGCGCCAGCAGCCTTGAAGGCTTCCAAGAGACCCAGTACTTC.

V and J are TRBV5-1 and TRBJ1-5; D is undetermined. Trimming took 0 bases from V and 3 from J, leaving 7 bases between them. The CDR3 runs to 14 residues. Germline CDR1 reads SGHRS; CDR2 reads YFSETQ. The CDR3 reads CASSLESYNQPQHF. In nucleotides, the CDR3 is TGCGCCAGCAGCTTGGAAAGTTACAATCAGCCCCAGCATTTT.

The chain couples TRBV2 to TRBJ1-5, with D perhaps TRBD1 (6 bases). V lost 5 bases and J 0 bases, leaving 11 bases between the germline ends. Germline lookup yields CDR1 SNHLY and CDR2 FYNNEI. The CDR3 length is 15 residues. DNA for the CDR3: TGTGCCAGCAGTCTCAACAGGGTTAGCAATCAGCCCCAGCATTTT. It translates to CASSLNRVSNQPQHF.

The sample holds one count of this clone. V is TRBV28 and J is TRBJ1-2; maybe TRBD1 (6 bases). Trimming stripped 5 bases from V and 2 bases from J, with 15 bases between. Per the germline V gene, CDR1 is MDHEN and CDR2 is SYDVKM. The CDR3 covers 15 residues. CDR3 DNA sequence: TGTGCCAGCAGTCCGTCGGACAGCACAAACTATGGCTACACCTTC. It encodes CASSPSDSTNYGYTF.

V and J are TRBV7-9 and TRBJ1-5; 8 bases fit TRBD1. The germline V gene encodes CDR1 SEHNR and CDR2 FQNEAQ (reference sequence). After removal of 0 bases from V and 7 bases from J, the junction contained 8 bases not matched to a gene. The length of the CDR3 is 16 residues. The DNA for the CDR3 is TGTGCCAGCAGCTTAGCGACGACAGGGGTAGCACAGCCCCAGCATTTT. Its protein product is CASSLATTGVAQPQHF.

The chain links TRBV7-9 to TRBJ2-3; D remains unclear. The CDR3 runs 15 residues. The V and J ends lost 5 bases and 0 bases respectively, with 12 bases between them. The germline CDR1 and CDR2 sequences are SEHNR and FQNEAQ (reference sequence). The chain's CDR3 is CASSPWGPSTDTQYF. The CDR3, as DNA: TGTGCCAGCAGCCCCTGGGGTCCTAGCACAGATACGCAGTATTTT.

The chain couples TRBV9 to TRBJ2-7, with D tentatively TRBD1 or TRBD2 (6 bases each). V lost 2 bases and J lost 6, with 15 bases in between. Germline V gene sequence: CDR1 SGDLS, CDR2 YYNGEE. This CDR3 contains 14 residues. CDR3: CASSVGGAGGEQYF. CDR3 coding DNA: TGTGCCAGCAGCGTGGGGGGCGCTGGAGGCGAGCAGTACTTC.

V gene TRBV6-1 combines with J gene TRBJ2-5, with TRBD2 matching 8 bases. CDR3 length equals 13 residues. Germline V gene sequence: CDR1 MNHNS, CDR2 SASEGT. Trimming at V came to 6 bases and at J to 4 bases, leaving 4 bases not matched to a gene. CDR3 in DNA: TGTGCCAGCAGATCCAGCGGGGGAGAGACCCAGTACTTC. Protein: CASRSSGGETQYF.

This clone was counted a few times. The chain couples TRBV7-3 to TRBJ2-7; no reliable D call. The germline CDR1 and CDR2 sequences are SGHTA and FQGTGA. The CDR3 has 13 amino acids. V gave up 5 bases and J gave up 2 bases, with 10 bases separating them. The CDR3 is CASSPGSTYEQYF. As DNA, the CDR3 is TGTGCCAGCAGCCCAGGAAGTACCTACGAGCAGTACTTC.

This chain links TRBV7-2 with TRBJ1-1; TRBD1 matches 11 bases. This CDR3 is built from 15 residues. The germline V gene has CDR1 SGHTA and CDR2 FQGNSA. V lost 3 bases to trimming and J lost 10 bases; unmatched junction nucleotides: 10. CDR3 region: CASSLWGTGGTVAFF. The CDR3 DNA is TGTGCCAGCAGCTTGTGGGGGACAGGGGGTACGGTAGCTTTCTTT. Variable domain in full (rest from reference TRBV7-2 and TRBJ1-1): GAGVSQSPSNKVTEKGKDVELRCDPISGHTALYWYRQSLGQGLEFLIYFQGNSAPDKSGLPSDRFSAERTGGSVSTLTIQRTQQEDSAVYLCASSLWGTGGTVAFFGQGTRLTVV.

V and J are TRBV7-3 and TRBJ2-1; 7 bases line up with TRBD2. The J segment lost 3 bases and the V segment lost 0 bases, leaving 5 bases of the junction unmatched. This CDR3 is 16 amino acids long. Germline V lookup: CDR1 SGHTA, CDR2 FQGTGA. CDR3 loop: CASSLTGGRVYNEQFF. CDR3 DNA: TGTGCCAGCAGCTTAACAGGCGGGAGAGTCTACAATGAGCAGTTCTTC.

The rearrangement uses TRBV6-5 and TRBJ2-5; D is ambiguous. The germline CDR1 and CDR2 sequences are MNHEY and SVGAGI. The CDR3 is made up of 14 amino acids. The V and J ends lost 0 bases and 3 bases respectively, with 8 bases between them. This chain's CDR3 is CASSYSLGKETQYF. The CDR3 DNA reads as TGTGCCAGCAGTTACTCGTTAGGGAAAGAGACCCAGTACTTC.

This chain links TRBV6-5 with TRBJ1-1; 8 positions match TRBD1. CDR1 MNHEY and CDR2 SVGAGI come from the germline V gene. The CDR3 runs to 13 residues. V shed 10 bases and J 3 bases; nucleotides not matched to a gene: 7. The CDR3 loop reads CATLDRGDTEAFF. In DNA, the CDR3 is TGTGCCACCCTAGACAGGGGTGACACTGAAGCTTTCTTT.

The chain combines TRBV28 with TRBJ2-1; D not resolved. Trimming shortened V by 3 bases and J by 6 bases, and 21 bases separated the two germline ends. This CDR3 has 17 residues. CDR1 MDHEN and CDR2 SYDVKM come from the germline V gene. The CDR3 DNA sequence: TGTGCCAGCAGTTTGTTGGGTGGGTCCCCTCTAAGCAATGAGCAGTTCTTC. Encoded protein: CASSLLGGSPLSNEQFF.

This clone was detected only once. The CDR3 loop reads CASSPSFGLAGREQFF. The CDR3 bases are TGTGCCAGCAGCCCTTCTTTCGGACTAGCGGGGAGGGAGCAGTTCTTC. The chain uses TRBV13 and TRBJ2-1; 12 nucleotides match TRBD2. Germline CDR1 and CDR2: PRHDT and FYEKMQ (reference sequence). The CDR3 covers 16 residues. V shed 5 bases and J 10 bases; nucleotides not matched to a gene: 12.

The chain combines TRBV11-2 with TRBJ2-3; tentatively, D is TRBD2 (5 bases). CDR3 length equals 14 residues. CDR1 is SGHAT and CDR2 is FQNNGV in the germline V gene. Between the trimmed V and J ends, which lost 8 bases and 2 bases, there was a span of 14 bases. In DNA, the CDR3 is TGTGCCAGCCATGAGGGTATCAACACAGATACGCAGTATTTT. This encodes CASHEGINTDTQYF. The full variable domain, its missing parts supplied by reference TRBV11-2 and TRBJ2-3, is EAGVAQSPRYKIIEKRQSVAFWCNPISGHATLYWYQQILGQGPKLLIQFQNNGVVDDSQLPKDRFSAERLKGVDSTLKIQPAKLEDSAVYLCASHEGINTDTQYFGPGTRLTVL.